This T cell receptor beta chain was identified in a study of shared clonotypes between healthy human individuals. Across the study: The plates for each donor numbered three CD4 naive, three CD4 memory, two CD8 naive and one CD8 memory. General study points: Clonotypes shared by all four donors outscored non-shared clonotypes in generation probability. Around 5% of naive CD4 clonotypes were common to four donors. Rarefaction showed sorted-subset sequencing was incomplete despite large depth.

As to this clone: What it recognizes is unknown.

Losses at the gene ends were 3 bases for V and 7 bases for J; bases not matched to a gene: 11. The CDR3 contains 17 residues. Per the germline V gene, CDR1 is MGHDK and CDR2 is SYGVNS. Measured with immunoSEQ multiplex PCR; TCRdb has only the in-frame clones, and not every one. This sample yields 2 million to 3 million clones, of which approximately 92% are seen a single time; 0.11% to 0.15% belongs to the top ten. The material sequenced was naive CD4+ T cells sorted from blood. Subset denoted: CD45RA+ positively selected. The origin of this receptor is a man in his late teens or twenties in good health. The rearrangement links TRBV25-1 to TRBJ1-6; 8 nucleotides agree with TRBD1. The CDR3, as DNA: TGTGCCAGCAGTGACGGGGGGACAGGCAGAACGAATTCACCCCTCCACTTT. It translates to CASSDGGTGRTNSPLHF. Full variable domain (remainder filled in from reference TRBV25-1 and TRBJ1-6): EADIYQTPRYLVIGTGKKITLECSQTMGHDKMYWYQQDPGMELHLIHYSYGVNSTEKGDLSSESTVSRIRTEHFPLTLESARPSHTSQYLCASSDGGTGRTNSPLHFGNGTRLTVT.